Listed here are 19 T cell receptor beta chains from one sample, sequenced in a study of read filtering for tumor transcriptome and immune sequencing (dated by TCRdb to the early 2020s). Sequencing instrument: Illumina HiSeq 4000. Starting from roughly 0.4 ug RNA, TCR libraries were constructed with the Immunoverse kit using molecular barcoded adaptors that cover the alpha/delta and beta/gamma chains. TCRdb passed the public sequencing reads through fastp at Q25 and MiXCR, retaining productive beta sequences. Under each unique CDR3 protein, matching rows form one entry showing the most common genes and DNA. This sample is represented by tens of thousands of distinct CDR3 sequences; around 20% of them were singletons. Together, the top ten hold approximately 15% of the sample. Source material: a population of CD138-negative cells sorted from bone marrow. Interpreted using the paper, the cell subset or site label stands for: bone marrow mononuclear cells depleted of CD138+ plasma/myeloma cells by negative magnetic selection. Source of these receptors: a donor at least 40 years old with multiple myeloma.

With respect to this clonotype: Since a much larger clone is just one base distant, this may be a read error. The genes are TRBV18 and TRBJ2-4; D is perhaps TRBD2 (6 bases). Germline V CDR1 and CDR2: KGHSH, LQKENI. This CDR3 is 14 amino acids long. CDR3 DNA sequence: TGTGCCAGCTCACCATTGGGGACGGAGGGCATTCAGCACTTC. It encodes CASSPLGTEGIQHF. The whole variable domain, remainder taken from reference TRBV18 and TRBJ2-4, is NAGVMQNPRHLVRRRGQEARLRCSPMKGHSHVYWYRQLPEEGLKFMVYLQKENIIDESGMPKERFSAEFPKEGPSILRIQQVVRGDSAAYFCASSPLGTEGIQHFGAGTRLSVL.

Many counts were recorded for this clonotype. The CDR3 nucleotides are TGTGCCAGCAGTCCTAGCCGGGACAGGGGGCAAGAGACCCAGTACTTC. It is translated as CASSPSRDRGQETQYF. The rearrangement uses TRBV6-5 and TRBJ2-5, with 11 bases fitting TRBD1. CDR3 length equals 16 residues. The germline gives CDR1 MNHEY, CDR2 SVGAGI. Germline trimming cut 5 bases from V and 2 bases from J; bases unmatched to any gene: 7.

With respect to this clonotype: A much larger clonotype is one base distant, so this may be a read error. CDR3 DNA: TGTGCCAGCACCATACAGGCAGGGGCCCCGGGAGAGACCCAGTACTTC. Residues: CASTIQAGAPGETQYF. This chain connects TRBV7-8 to TRBJ2-5; maybe TRBD1 (6 bases). Trimming left V 7 bases short and J 4 bases short, with 22 bases between. The germline V gene encodes CDR1 SGHVS and CDR2 FQNEAQ. This CDR3 has 16 amino acids.

This clonotype has a count of ten or more. The rearrangement links TRBV6-5 to TRBJ2-7; weak D call: TRBD1 (5 bases). The germline V gene has CDR1 MNHEY and CDR2 SVGAGI. Trimming took off 5 bases at V and 0 bases at J, with 8 bases between the two ends. The CDR3 length is 13 residues. The CDR3 nucleotides read TGTGCCAGCAGTCCCAGGGTCTCCTACGAGCAGTACTTC. This encodes CASSPRVSYEQYF.

This clonotype has a count of ten or more. The chain couples TRBV12-3 or TRBV12-4 to TRBJ2-5; D is ambiguous. Trimming removed 3 bases at V and 2 bases at J, with 10 bases between. The CDR3 runs 14 residues. CDR3 in amino acids: CASSFRKGQETQYF. CDR3 bases: TGTGCCAGCAGTTTCAGGAAGGGTCAAGAGACCCAGTACTTC.

This clonotype came up many times. V is TRBV3-1 and J is TRBJ2-3; TRBD1 or TRBD2 may be the D gene (6 bases each). From germline, CDR1 is LGHDT and CDR2 YNNKEL (reference sequence). This CDR3 is built from 15 residues. V shed 4 bases and J shed 5 bases, with 16 bases lying between them. CDR3 in DNA: TGTGCCAGCAGCCTATCGCGGGGCAGGGGAGATACGCAGTATTTT. The encoded protein is CASSLSRGRGDTQYF.

This clonotype was detected ten times or more. The rearrangement links TRBV19 to TRBJ2-7; 7 nucleotides match TRBD2. This CDR3 has 13 amino acids. Germline assignment: CDR1 LNHDA and CDR2 SQIVND (reference sequence). Germline trimming cut 5 bases from V and 5 bases from J; bases unmatched to any gene: 6. CDR3 nucleotides: TGTGCCAGTAGTCCTGCGGGAGCGGACGAGCAGTACTTC. Protein: CASSPAGADEQYF. The variable domain in full, completed from reference TRBV19 and TRBJ2-7, reads DGGITQSPKYLFRKEGQNVTLSCEQNLNHDAMYWYRQDPGQGLRLIYYSQIVNDFQKGDIAEGYSVSREKKESFPLTVTSAQKNPTAFYLCASSPAGADEQYFGPGTRLTVT.

This clonotype was counted at least ten times. The chain recombines TRBV7-9 with TRBJ1-3; 7 bases fit TRBD1. The germline V gene encodes CDR1 SEHNR and CDR2 FQNEAQ (reference sequence). V shed 5 bases, J shed 3 bases, and the junction held 10 bases outside the gene matches. The CDR3 has 16 residues. The CDR3 is CASSLPGQRFGNTIYF. The DNA of the CDR3 is TGTGCCAGCAGCCTCCCGGGACAGCGATTTGGAAACACCATATATTTT.

This clonotype occurred many times. The chain combines TRBV19 with TRBJ1-1, with unresolved D. From germline, CDR1 is LNHDA and CDR2 SQIVND (reference sequence). The CDR3 extends over 13 amino acids. The V gene lost 2 bases and the J gene lost 1 base, with 5 bases spanning the gap. The CDR3 loop is CASSIIGNTEAFF. In DNA, the CDR3 is TGTGCCAGTAGTATAATCGGGAACACTGAAGCTTTCTTT.

With regard to this clonotype: This is likely a read error, given that the CDR3 carries no conserved phenylalanine or tryptophan at its end. The J gene is TRBJ2-5, the V gene TRBV5-1; 7 bases align to TRBD2. After removal of 1 base from V and 4 bases from J, the junction contained 7 bases not matched to a gene. Germline values: CDR1 SGHRS, CDR2 YFSETQ. The CDR3 covers 15 residues. The CDR3 DNA reads as TGCGCCAGCAGCTTGCCCGAAGGGAGGGGAGAGACCCAGTACTCC. Amino acids: CASSLPEGRGETQYS.

A note on this clonotype: It may be a read error: a sequence one base away is much more abundant. The rearrangement uses TRBV2 and TRBJ1-1; no reliable D call. The better agreement between TRBJ1-6 and the DNA end casts doubt on the J call. The CDR3 totals 14 residues. From germline, CDR1 is SNHLY and CDR2 FYNNEI. The DNA of the CDR3 is TGTGCCAGCAGTGGCGAGGAGAATAATTCACCCCTCCACTTT. Its translation: CASSGEENNSPLHF.

This clonotype occurred many times. Here the CDR3 reads CASSKRTAGGETQYF. The CDR3 nucleotides are TGTGCCAGCAGTAAACGGACAGCTGGAGGGGAGACCCAGTACTTC. This sequence joins TRBV6-1 and TRBJ2-5; tentatively, D is TRBD1 or TRBD2 (6 bases each). V dropped 5 bases and J dropped 5 bases, with 18 bases sitting between them. The germline CDR1 and CDR2 sequences are MNHNS and SASEGT. The CDR3 runs 15 residues.

This clonotype was counted only a few times. The chain links TRBV13 to TRBJ1-1, with D perhaps TRBD1 (5 bases). With 5 bases removed from V and 4 bases from J, the gap between germline ends came to 14 bases. This CDR3 is 14 amino acids long. Germline V gene sequence: CDR1 PRHDT, CDR2 FYEKMQ (reference sequence). The CDR3: CASSPREGSTEAFF. CDR3 in DNA: TGTGCCAGCAGCCCCAGGGAGGGGAGCACTGAAGCTTTCTTT.

This clonotype has at least ten counts. The chain couples TRBV19 to TRBJ2-2; D perhaps matches TRBD2 (5 bases). The V and J ends lost 3 bases and 8 bases respectively, with 16 bases between them. There are 15 residues in the CDR3. Germline loops: CDR1 LNHDA, CDR2 SQIVND (reference sequence). This CDR3 is CASSIGNSRRGELFF. The CDR3 DNA reads TGTGCCAGTAGTATCGGGAACAGCAGGAGGGGGGAGCTGTTTTTT.

This clonotype has at least ten counts. CDR3 sequence (DNA): TGTGCCAGCGCCTTCGCCGGGGAGCTGTTTTTT. Translated: CASAFAGELFF. V usage is TRBV3-1 and J usage is TRBJ2-2; D ambiguous. Germline V gene lookup returns CDR1 LGHDT and CDR2 YNNKEL (reference sequence). Trimming took off 8 bases at V and 6 bases at J, with 7 bases between the two ends. This CDR3 is built from 11 residues.

This clonotype was counted many times. CDR3 coding DNA: TGTGCCAGCAGGGTAGGCAGATCCTACGAGCAGTACTTC. Translated: CASRVGRSYEQYF. The J gene is TRBJ2-7, the V gene TRBV28; D gene unclear. The CDR3 length is 13 residues. The germline V gene encodes CDR1 MDHEN and CDR2 SYDVKM. The ends were cut back, 6 bases at V and 1 base at J, with 10 bases in the middle.

In regard to this clonotype: This sequence may be a read error, since a much larger clone differs from it by one base. V is TRBV19 and J is TRBJ2-3; maybe TRBD1 (7 bases). The length of the CDR3 is 15 residues. Per the germline V gene, CDR1 is LNHDA and CDR2 is SQIVND (reference sequence). The CDR3 region is CASNIGGGGFSPQYF. The CDR3 coding sequence is TGTGCCAGTAATATAGGAGGAGGGGGCTTTTCGCCGCAGTATTTT.

Comments on this clonotype: A much larger clonotype is one base distant, so this may be a read error. V gene TRBV11-2 combines with J gene TRBJ1-1; D call uncertain. The CDR3 is 12 amino acids. Germline assignment: CDR1 SGHAT and CDR2 FQNNGV. The CDR3 bases are TGTGCCCGCAGCTCCCCTACGACTGAAGCTTTCTTT. It yields the protein CARSSPTTEAFF.

This clonotype was seen ten or more times. The J gene is TRBJ2-1, the V gene TRBV20-1, with D maybe TRBD1 (6 bases). Looked up from germline, CDR1 is DFQATT and CDR2 is SNEGSKA (reference sequence). V was pared by 2 bases and J by 10 bases, with 21 bases between. The CDR3 covers 15 residues. CDR3 coding DNA: TGCAGTGCTAGACCCGGGACATCCCCTCAGAGGGAGCAGTTCTTC. This gives the protein CSARPGTSPQREQFF.